Presented here are 9 T cell receptor beta chains from one specimen sequenced in a study of T-cell reconstitution after alpha-beta-depleted transplantation in children. Unique molecular identifiers were used to barcode this TCRbeta library. Via MiXCR, TCRdb re-called the PCR reads, giving one row per CDR3 protein. The table shows 600,000 or so distinct CDR3 sequences, with approximately 22% occurring only once. The material was PBMCs, mostly from graft donor cells, obtained 360 days after TCRalphabeta/CD19-depleted stem cell transplant. The receptors derive from a boy in the first two years of life who had a stem cell transplant for acute myeloid leukemia, so the T cells may come from the graft donor.

This rearrangement joins TRBV10-2 to TRBJ2-5, with D possibly being TRBD1 (6 bases). The germline V and J ends were trimmed by 3 bases and 5 bases, with 16 bases remaining between them. The CDR3 runs to 15 residues. In germline, CDR1 is WSHSY, CDR2 SAAADI. The CDR3 DNA sequence: TGCGCCAGCAGTGAAACCCACAGGGTCGGCGAGACCCAGTACTTC. The encoded protein is CASSETHRVGETQYF.

This clonotype was counted only a few times. The chain has TRBV7-3 and TRBJ2-7; 10 positions match TRBD1. CDR1 SGHTA and CDR2 FQGTGA come from the germline V gene. The CDR3 is 15 residues long. V shed 6 bases, J shed 10 bases, and the junction held 15 bases outside the gene matches. CDR3 DNA: TGTGCCAGCAGTCCCGACGGGACAGGGGCTAATGAACAGTACTTC. It codes for CASSPDGTGANEQYF.

This clonotype was picked up a small number of times. The rearrangement links TRBV7-9 to TRBJ2-5, with D possibly matching TRBD1 (5 bases). This CDR3 region has 14 residues. Looked up from germline, CDR1 is SEHNR and CDR2 is FQNEAQ (reference sequence). V was shortened by 3 bases and J by 3 bases, with 11 bases between the two germline ends. The CDR3 DNA sequence: TGTGCCAGCAGCTTTCCGCAAGGGGAAGAGACCCAGTACTTC. Residues: CASSFPQGEETQYF. The full variable domain, in which reference TRBV7-9 and TRBJ2-5 provide the parts outside the CDR3, is DTGVSQNPRHKITKRGQNVTFRCDPISEHNRLYWYRQTLGQGPEFLTYFQNEAQLEKSRLLSDRFSAERPKGSFSTLEIQRTEQGDSAMYLCASSFPQGEETQYFGPGTRLLVL.

The chain links TRBV20-1 to TRBJ2-1, with 9 bases matching TRBD2. This CDR3 comprises 16 residues. CDR1 is DFQATT and CDR2 is SNEGSKA in the germline V gene (reference sequence). V trimming: 0 bases; J trimming: 2 bases; junction bases outside the gene matches: 5. The chain's CDR3 is CSARDEAGGPYNEQFF. The DNA for the CDR3 is TGCAGTGCTAGAGATGAGGCGGGGGGGCCCTACAATGAGCAGTTCTTC.

This clonotype was picked up many times. This sequence joins TRBV7-9 and TRBJ2-2; unclear D gene. CDR1 SEHNR and CDR2 FQNEAQ come from the germline V gene (reference sequence). The CDR3 totals 17 residues. Trimming took off 2 bases at V and 4 bases at J, with 17 bases between the two ends. The CDR3 here is CASSLLAAYHPTGELFF. The DNA for the CDR3 is TGTGCCAGCAGCTTACTGGCAGCTTACCACCCCACCGGGGAGCTGTTTTTT.

In this sample, this clonotype turned up a few times. The V gene is TRBV20-1, the J gene TRBJ2-1; a weak D match, TRBD2 (6 bases). Germline CDR1 and CDR2: DFQATT and SNEGSKA (reference sequence). Between the trimmed V and J ends, which lost 3 bases and 7 bases, there was a span of 25 bases. The CDR3 length is 17 residues. Here the CDR3 DNA reads TGCAGTGCTAGCCCCACCCGGGGAGGCCCTCTGGTGAATGAGCAGTTCTTC. Its protein is CSASPTRGGPLVNEQFF.

The sample holds a few counts of this clonotype. This sequence joins TRBV20-1 and TRBJ2-5, with 11 bases identical to TRBD2. This CDR3 contains 12 residues. In germline, CDR1 is DFQATT, CDR2 SNEGSKA (reference sequence). CDR3 DNA sequence: TGCGGCGGGACTAGCGGACAAGAGACCCAGTACTTC. It codes for CGGTSGQETQYF.

This clonotype was recorded many times. The chain employs TRBV20-1 and TRBJ1-2; TRBD1 aligns across 7 bases. With V trimmed by 6 bases and J by 5 bases, 6 bases remained unmatched. This CDR3 has 12 amino acids. Germline values: CDR1 DFQATT, CDR2 SNEGSKA (reference sequence). CDR3 sequence: CSARDSKYGYTF. CDR3 DNA: TGCAGTGCGAGGGACAGCAAATATGGCTACACCTTC.

This clonotype was found many times. V is TRBV6-2 or TRBV6-3 and J is TRBJ2-6; D perhaps matches TRBD2 (5 bases). The CDR3 extends over 15 amino acids. Germline CDR1 MNHEY, CDR2 SVGEGT. V was trimmed by 6 bases and J by 2 bases, leaving 11 bases between them. CDR3 region: CASRERAAGANVLTF. The DNA of the CDR3 is TGTGCCAGCAGAGAGAGGGCCGCTGGGGCCAACGTCCTGACTTTC.